Below, 20 T cell receptor beta chains from the same sample are listed, as sequenced in a study of blood T cell repertoires in COVID-19. Some clones are missing from TCRdb's copy, which holds only in-frame ones; the method was immunoSEQ multiplex PCR. The sample contains 9,500 to 15,000 clones, 82% of which appear only once. The sequenced sample consisted of peripheral blood. The receptors here all came from a human donor in a cohort sampled during active COVID-19.

The rearrangement joins TRBV19 to TRBJ1-1, with D possibly matching TRBD1 (6 bases). The germline gives CDR1 LNHDA, CDR2 SQIVND (reference sequence). Trimming removed 5 bases at V and 1 base at J, with 14 bases between. The CDR3 runs 15 residues. CDR3 nucleotide sequence: TGTGCCAGTAGTGCCAGATCGACAGGGAACACTGAAGCTTTCTTT. Its translation is CASSARSTGNTEAFF.

This rearrangement joins TRBV6-2 or TRBV6-3 to TRBJ1-2, with unresolved D. The CDR3 length is 13 residues. The V end lost 2 bases, the J end lost 8 bases, and 12 bases lay between the germline ends. CDR1 and CDR2 from the germline V gene are MNHEY and SVGEGT. CDR3 residues: CASSYGLGGGYTF. DNA for the CDR3: TGTGCCAGCAGTTACGGCTTGGGAGGGGGCTACACCTTC.

The chain has TRBV9 and TRBJ2-1, with 13 bases fitting TRBD2. Germline trimming cut 2 bases from V and 6 bases from J; bases unmatched to any gene: 5. The V gene's germline CDR1 is SGDLS and CDR2 YYNGEE. CDR3 size: 16 residues. The CDR3 protein is CASSVTSGGAFNEQFF. CDR3 DNA: TGTGCCAGCAGCGTCACTAGCGGGGGGGCATTCAATGAGCAGTTCTTC.

The chain carries TRBV5-6 and TRBJ2-1; 10 positions match TRBD2. Trimming cost V 4 bases and J 2 bases; bases outside gene matches: 3. The CDR3 length is 15 residues. The germline gives CDR1 SGHDT, CDR2 YYEEEE. The CDR3 sequence is CASSQRGGTYNEQFF. As DNA, the CDR3 is TGTGCCAGCAGCCAGCGGGGGGGCACCTACAATGAGCAGTTCTTC.

V gene TRBV7-9 combines with J gene TRBJ1-6; D is undetermined. This CDR3 spans 15 amino acids. CDR1 SEHNR and CDR2 FQNEAQ come from the germline V gene (reference sequence). V shed 2 bases and J shed 7 bases, with 12 bases lying between them. The CDR3 nucleotides read TGTGCCAGCAGCTTAAGAGGGTTGGTAAATTCACCCCTCCACTTT. Protein: CASSLRGLVNSPLHF.

The genes are TRBV9 and TRBJ1-6, with D hard to call. The V gene lost 0 bases and the J gene lost 8 bases, with 6 bases spanning the gap. Germline V gene data show CDR1 as SGDLS and CDR2 as YYNGEE. The CDR3 runs to 13 residues. The CDR3 DNA reads as TGTGCCAGCAGCGTAGATCGGGATTCACCCCTCCACTTT. This translates into CASSVDRDSPLHF. The entire variable domain, with the rest obtained from reference TRBV9 and TRBJ1-6, is as follows: DSGVTQTPKHLITATGQRVTLRCSPRSGDLSVYWYQQSLDQGLQFLIQYYNGEERAKGNILERFSAQQFPDLHSELNLSSLELGDSALYFCASSVDRDSPLHFGNGTRLTVT.

This chain joins TRBV24-1 and TRBJ2-3; 9 nucleotides line up with TRBD1. CDR3 length: 16 amino acids. CDR1 is KGHDR, CDR2 SFDVKD, per germline. Trimming took 9 bases from V and 5 from J; bases not matched to a gene: 14. The CDR3 spells CATSVGGQGRRDTQYF. DNA of the CDR3: TGTGCCACCTCGGTTGGGGGACAGGGTAGGAGAGATACGCAGTATTTT.

This clone has only a few counts. V and J are TRBV24-1 and TRBJ1-1, with 7 bases identical to TRBD1. From germline, CDR1 is KGHDR and CDR2 SFDVKD. With 6 bases clipped from V and 3 bases from J, the junction kept 3 bases outside the gene matches. The CDR3 consists of 13 residues. The CDR3 bases are TGTGCCACCAGTAGAGGGGGCGACACTGAAGCTTTCTTT. The encoded protein is CATSRGGDTEAFF.

This sequence joins TRBV24-1 and TRBJ2-1; D not certain. The germline V gene has CDR1 KGHDR and CDR2 SFDVKD. The V end was cut by 7 bases, the J end by 8 bases, with 14 bases between. This CDR3 contains 13 residues. The CDR3 DNA sequence: TGTGCCACCAGCGACCCCGGAGTATATGAGCAGTTCTTC. Translated: CATSDPGVYEQFF.

The rearrangement links TRBV7-2 to TRBJ2-2; 7 positions match TRBD1. There are 14 residues in the CDR3. J was trimmed by 8 bases and V by 5 bases; bases with no gene match: 8. Germline CDR1 SGHTA, CDR2 FQGNSA. The CDR3 DNA reads as TGTGCCAGCAGCCCTAACAGGGGTACGGGGGAGCTGTTTTTT. Its translation: CASSPNRGTGELFF.

The rearrangement joins TRBV2 to TRBJ1-5; a possible D gene is TRBD1 (6 bases). Germline-derived CDR1 and CDR2 are SNHLY and FYNNEI. V gave up 4 bases and J gave up 4 bases, with 11 bases separating them. The CDR3 contains 14 residues. The CDR3 spells CASSGQGKNQPQHF. CDR3 nucleotide sequence: TGTGCCAGCAGTGGGCAGGGGAAGAATCAGCCCCAGCATTTT.

The rearrangement links TRBV29-1 to TRBJ2-2; tentatively, D is TRBD2 (5 bases). Trimming stripped 3 bases from V and 1 base from J, with 9 bases between. The CDR3 extends over 14 amino acids. CDR1 is SQVTM, CDR2 ANQGSEA, per germline. The CDR3 here is CSVDWAGNTGELFF. CDR3 nucleotide sequence: TGCAGCGTTGATTGGGCGGGGAACACCGGGGAGCTGTTTTTT.

This clone showed up just a few times. V gene TRBV6-6 combines with J gene TRBJ1-4, with 9 bases fitting TRBD1. CDR3 size: 14 residues. Germline CDR1 MNHNY, CDR2 SVGAGI (reference sequence). Trimming took 7 bases from V and 8 from J; bases not matched to a gene: 8. CDR3 sequence reads: CASTRQGVVEKLFF. CDR3 bases: TGTGCCAGCACCAGACAGGGGGTTGTAGAAAAACTGTTTTTT.

This sequence joins TRBV18 and TRBJ1-4; D may be TRBD1 (6 bases). The germline V and J ends were trimmed by 3 bases and 8 bases, with 13 bases remaining between them. This CDR3 has 14 amino acids. Germline V gene lookup returns CDR1 KGHSH and CDR2 LQKENI. The CDR3 reads CASSPETGWEKLFF. CDR3 in DNA: TGTGCCAGCTCACCCGAAACAGGGTGGGAAAAACTGTTTTTT.

This chain uses TRBV4-1 with TRBJ2-7, with 9 positions matching TRBD1. The V segment lost 6 bases and the J segment 4 bases; nucleotides outside the gene matches: 10. This CDR3 has 15 residues. Germline V lookup: CDR1 MGHRA, CDR2 YSYEKL. CDR3 nucleotide sequence: TGCGCCAGCAGACGTGTCGGACAGGGGAGTTACGAGCAGTACTTC. Its protein is CASRRVGQGSYEQYF.

CDR3 sequence reads: CASSYGQPPYEQYF. CDR3 nucleotides: TGTGCCAGCAGTTATGGACAGCCCCCCTACGAGCAGTACTTC. The chain carries TRBV6-2 or TRBV6-3 and TRBJ2-7; maybe TRBD1 (6 bases). Trimming pared 3 bases from V and 2 bases from J, leaving 11 bases between. CDR3 length: 14 amino acids. Germline CDR1 is MNHEY and CDR2 is SVGEGT.

The chain employs TRBV7-3 and TRBJ1-6; 7 bases line up with TRBD1. CDR1 and CDR2 (germline): SGHTA, FQGTGA. This CDR3 has 15 amino acids. Losses at the gene ends were 6 bases for V and 6 bases for J; bases not matched to a gene: 8. The CDR3 region has the DNA TGTGCCAGCAGTCGACAGGGTGGCTTTAATTCACCCCTCCACTTT. Amino acid sequence: CASSRQGGFNSPLHF.

The rearrangement joins TRBV4-1 to TRBJ2-1, with D unresolved. Germline V CDR1 and CDR2: MGHRA, YSYEKL. V was trimmed by 0 bases and J by 7 bases, leaving 19 bases between them. The CDR3 runs to 17 residues. The CDR3 bases are TGCGCCAGCAGCCAAGATTTGGGCAGGTTTCGTGTGAATGAGCAGTTCTTC. As protein: CASSQDLGRFRVNEQFF.

The V call is TRBV5-1, the J call TRBJ1-2; 9 nucleotides line up with TRBD1. Trimming took 2 bases from V and 0 from J; bases not matched to a gene: 2. Germline V CDR1 and CDR2: SGHRS, YFSETQ. CDR3 length equals 15 residues. CDR3 amino acids: CASSLRQGANYGYTF. The DNA for the CDR3 is TGCGCCAGCAGCTTACGACAGGGGGCTAACTATGGCTACACCTTC. The full variable domain, completed using reference TRBV5-1 and TRBJ1-2, is KAGVTQTPRYLIKTRGQQVTLSCSPISGHRSVSWYQQTPGQGLQFLFEYFSETQRNKGNFPGRFSGRQFSNSRSEMNVSTLELGDSALYLCASSLRQGANYGYTFGSGTRLTVV.

For this clone: Compared with germline, one end of the junction differs, possibly owing to a read error. CDR3 DNA: TGTGCTAGCAGTCCAAGCGGGGGGGCTGATGAGCAGTTCTTC. Protein sequence: CASSPSGGADEQFF. The rearrangement links TRBV7-7 to TRBJ2-1, with TRBD2 identical over 10 bases. This CDR3 has 14 amino acids. Per germline, CDR1 SSHAT and CDR2 FNYEAQ (reference sequence).